One and the same sample provided the 19 T cell receptor beta chains below, sequenced in a study of CD8 T cells in Susac syndrome. With random hexamers, reverse transcription was performed on about 0.5 to 1 ug of RNA. TCRdb reanalysed the immunoSEQ multiplex PCR reads using MiXCR and keeps one entry per CDR3 protein. The table shows about 120,000 distinct CDR3 sequences, with 94% occurring only once. Input material: CD4+ T cells from PBMCs. Receptor source: a human donor in good health.

The V call is TRBV10-3, the J call TRBJ2-1; TRBD1 is a possible D gene (5 bases). Trimming left V 4 bases short and J 10 bases short, with 11 bases between. The CDR3 runs to 12 residues. Germline loops: CDR1 ENHRY, CDR2 SYGVKD. The CDR3 is CAISAAWGEQFF. For the CDR3, the DNA is TGTGCCATCAGTGCAGCCTGGGGCGAGCAGTTCTTC.

The rearrangement links TRBV5-1 to TRBJ2-7; D may be TRBD1 or TRBD2 (5 bases each). V lost 0 bases, J lost 0 bases, and 10 bases lay in between. The CDR3 spans 15 residues. CDR1 SGHRS and CDR2 YFSETQ come from the germline V gene. As DNA, the CDR3 is TGCGCCAGCAGCTTGGTAGCAGGGAGCTCCTACGAGCAGTACTTC. Amino acid sequence: CASSLVAGSSYEQYF.

The CDR3 loop is CASSSTGLPNEKLFF. CDR3 DNA sequence: TGTGCCAGCAGTTCGACAGGTCTTCCTAATGAAAAACTGTTTTTT. The chain has TRBV28 and TRBJ1-4; maybe TRBD1 (6 bases). Germline V gene lookup returns CDR1 MDHEN and CDR2 SYDVKM. CDR3 length: 15 residues. Trimming left V 4 bases short and J 3 bases short, with 12 bases between.

The rearrangement uses TRBV6-5 and TRBJ2-7; 8 positions agree with TRBD2. The germline V gene has CDR1 MNHEY and CDR2 SVGAGI. This CDR3 has 14 residues. V trimming: 2 bases; J trimming: 0 bases; junction bases outside the gene matches: 0. The CDR3 DNA follows: TGTGCCAGCAGTTACGGGACTAGCTCCTACGAGCAGTACTTC. Translated, it gives CASSYGTSSYEQYF.

The chain recombines TRBV30 with TRBJ1-5; D unresolved. The V end was cut by 3 bases, the J end by 5 bases, with 20 bases between. Germline V CDR1 and CDR2: GTSNPN, SVGIG (reference sequence). This CDR3 is 16 amino acids long. The chain's CDR3 is CAWSLAGGQPYQPQHF. CDR3 in DNA: TGTGCCTGGAGCCTAGCTGGTGGGCAGCCTTATCAGCCCCAGCATTTT.

This sequence joins TRBV18 and TRBJ2-3; 8 positions agree with TRBD1. CDR3 length: 14 residues. Germline V CDR1 and CDR2: KGHSH, LQKENI. V gave up 3 bases and J gave up 4 bases; unmatched junction bases: 3. The CDR3 here is CASSPPTGADTQYF. CDR3 nucleotide sequence: TGTGCCAGCTCACCCCCGACAGGGGCAGATACGCAGTATTTT.

This clonotype came up once. CDR3 region: CASSLEGGRQPQHF. The CDR3 region has the DNA TGTGCCAGCAGCTTGGAAGGGGGAAGGCAGCCCCAGCATTTT. This sequence joins TRBV5-8 and TRBJ1-5; weak D call: TRBD1 (6 bases). This CDR3 has 14 amino acids. CDR1 is SGHTS, CDR2 YDEGEE, per germline. The germline V and J ends were trimmed by 0 bases and 7 bases, with 11 bases remaining between them.

This clonotype has only a few counts. The genes are TRBV30 and TRBJ2-1; 9 bases agree with TRBD2. The CDR3 totals 17 residues. Germline V lookup: CDR1 GTSNPN, CDR2 SVGIG (reference sequence). J lost 6 bases, V lost 0 bases, and 12 bases had no gene match. The CDR3 nucleotides are TGTGCCTGGAGTGTAACTCTCCTTAGCGGGAGTTTCAATGAGCAGTTCTTC. Translation: CAWSVTLLSGSFNEQFF. The whole variable domain, filled in from reference TRBV30 and TRBJ2-1, reads SQTIHQWPATLVQPVGSPLSLECTVEGTSNPNLYWYRQAAGRGLQLLFYSVGIGQISSEVPQNLSASRPQDRQFILSSKKLLLSDSGFYLCAWSVTLLSGSFNEQFFGPGTRLTVL.

The chain has TRBV3-1 and TRBJ1-4; 9 bases are a match to TRBD1. CDR3 length: 14 amino acids. The V segment lost 5 bases and the J segment 7 bases; nucleotides outside the gene matches: 5. CDR1 LGHDT and CDR2 YNNKEL come from the germline V gene (reference sequence). The CDR3 coding sequence is TGTGCCAGCAGCTCCCTACAGGGGGCTGAAAAACTGTTTTTT. This translates into CASSSLQGAEKLFF.

The V call is TRBV6-5, the J call TRBJ2-7, with TRBD1 as a possible D gene (5 bases). The CDR3 extends over 14 amino acids. Germline V gene lookup returns CDR1 MNHEY and CDR2 SVGAGI. Trimming pared 4 bases from V and 7 bases from J, leaving 17 bases between. The CDR3 DNA follows: TGTGCCAGCAGTTCCGGATTCGTCTCAGGGGAGCAGTACTTC. It codes for CASSSGFVSGEQYF.

J is TRBJ2-5 and V is TRBV20-1, with 8 bases lining up with TRBD2. Per the germline V gene, CDR1 is DFQATT and CDR2 is SNEGSKA (reference sequence). Trimming took 6 bases from V and 1 from J; bases not matched to a gene: 7. The CDR3 spans 14 residues. The CDR3, as DNA: TGCAGTGCCCCTAAGGCGGGAGGCCAAGAGACCCAGTACTTC. Residues: CSAPKAGGQETQYF.

The V call is TRBV2, the J call TRBJ1-1; weak D call: TRBD1 (6 bases). CDR3 length: 12 residues. From germline, CDR1 is SNHLY and CDR2 FYNNEI. V gave up 10 bases and J gave up 1 base, with 10 bases separating them. CDR3 residues: CATNRENTEAFF. CDR3 in DNA: TGTGCCACCAACAGGGAGAACACTGAAGCTTTCTTT.

The chain combines TRBV15 with TRBJ1-1; 8 nucleotides line up with TRBD1. The germline CDR1 and CDR2 sequences are LNHNV and YYDKDF (reference sequence). This CDR3 contains 15 residues. V gave up 4 bases and J gave up 1 base; unmatched junction bases: 5. The CDR3 DNA reads TGTGCCACCAGCACCTTTGGACAGGGGAACACTGAAGCTTTCTTT. It codes for CATSTFGQGNTEAFF. The whole variable domain, filled in from reference TRBV15 and TRBJ1-1, reads DAMVIQNPRYQVTQFGKPVTLSCSQTLNHNVMYWYQQKSSQAPKLLFHYYDKDFNNEADTPDNFQSRRPNTSFCFLDIRSPGLGDTAMYLCATSTFGQGNTEAFFGQGTRLTVV.

CDR3 bases: TGTGCCAGCAGTGCCACTGGCGCCCAAGAGACCCAGTACTTC. Translating gives CASSATGAQETQYF. This sequence joins TRBV2 and TRBJ2-5; D gene uncertain. Germline V gene lookup returns CDR1 SNHLY and CDR2 FYNNEI. The V and J ends lost 4 bases and 1 base respectively, with 10 bases between them. The CDR3 runs to 14 residues.

V is TRBV12-3 or TRBV12-4 and J is TRBJ2-3, with a tentative D call TRBD2 (5 bases). The CDR3 is made up of 15 amino acids. V lost 3 bases to trimming and J lost 4 bases, with 14 bases between them. The CDR3 loop is CASSLFSGNADTQYF. The CDR3 DNA reads TGTGCCAGCAGTTTGTTCAGCGGTAATGCAGATACGCAGTATTTT.

The V gene is TRBV29-1, the J gene TRBJ1-2; no firm D call. V lost 1 base, J lost 8 bases, and 8 bases lay in between. The CDR3 totals 11 residues. Germline CDR1 and CDR2: SQVTM and ANQGSEA. The CDR3 sequence: CSVEGVKGYTF. CDR3 in DNA: TGCAGCGTTGAAGGGGTGAAGGGCTACACCTTC.

The chain is built from TRBV6-1 and TRBJ2-6, with 7 bases aligning to TRBD1. This CDR3 is 16 amino acids long. V was clipped by 4 bases and J by 0 bases; unmatched bases: 3. Per germline, CDR1 MNHNS and CDR2 SASEGT. The CDR3 DNA reads TGTGCCAGCAGTGTGGGGACAGCCTCTGGGGCCAACGTCCTGACTTTC. Protein product: CASSVGTASGANVLTF.

The chain combines TRBV9 with TRBJ1-2; D ambiguous. From germline, CDR1 is SGDLS and CDR2 YYNGEE. The CDR3 covers 14 residues. Deletions cut 0 bases from V and 5 bases from J, with 11 bases between. CDR3 nucleotide sequence: TGTGCCAGCAGCGTAGAGGCAGGAGATTATGGCTACACCTTC. It is translated as CASSVEAGDYGYTF.

V is TRBV4-1 and J is TRBJ1-4; D is uncertain. CDR3 length equals 11 residues. The V and J ends lost 0 bases and 11 bases respectively, with 4 bases between them. CDR1 MGHRA and CDR2 YSYEKL come from the germline V gene. Written as DNA, the CDR3 is TGCGCCAGCAGCCAAGAGAGGAAACTGTTTTTT. Protein: CASSQERKLFF.